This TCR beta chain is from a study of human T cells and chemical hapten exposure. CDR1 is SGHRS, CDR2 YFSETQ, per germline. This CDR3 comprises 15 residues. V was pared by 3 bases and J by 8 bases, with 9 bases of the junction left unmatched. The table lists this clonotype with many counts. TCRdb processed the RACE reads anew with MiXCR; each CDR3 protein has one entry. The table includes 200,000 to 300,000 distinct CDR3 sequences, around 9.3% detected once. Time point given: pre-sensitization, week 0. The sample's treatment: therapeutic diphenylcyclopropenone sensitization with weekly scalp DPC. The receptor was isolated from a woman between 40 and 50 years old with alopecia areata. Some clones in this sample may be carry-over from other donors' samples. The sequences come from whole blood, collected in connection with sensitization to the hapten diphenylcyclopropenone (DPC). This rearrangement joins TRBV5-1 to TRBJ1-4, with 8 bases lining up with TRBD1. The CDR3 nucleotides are TGCGCCAGCAGCTCCGGACAGGGCCTCGGCGAAAAACTGTTTTTT. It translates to CASSSGQGLGEKLFF.